A selection of T cell receptor beta chains follows, all from one sample in a study of blood T cell repertoires in COVID-19. Libraries were prepared by immunoSEQ multiplex PCR; TCRdb keeps only in-frame clonotypes and omits some of them. This sample carries under 200,000 clones, roughly 86% of them seen once, and the ten largest clones take 0.55% to 0.6%. Sequencing was performed on peripheral blood. The receptors stem from a man between 60 and 70 years old with COVID-19, enrolled during active disease. CDR3s include the opening cysteine and the closing phenylalanine or tryptophan. Fields, in order: CDR3 protein, CDR3 DNA, D gene, CDR3 length, V gene, J gene, clone size. A D gene is named only where the DNA matches it firmly. Where a row states a size, it is once, few, many or the class of an expanded clone; other rows omit it.

CDR3 protein: CASSYFSGRSETQYF
CDR3 DNA: TGTGCCAGCAGCTATTTTAGCGGGAGAAGCGAGACCCAGTACTTC
D gene: TRBD2
CDR3 length: 15
V gene: TRBV9
J gene: TRBJ2-5
clone size: once

CDR3 protein: CSASRVGANVLTF
CDR3 DNA: TGCAGTGCTAGTCGAGTTGGGGCCAACGTCCTGACTTTC
D gene: .
CDR3 length: 13
V gene: TRBV20-1
J gene: TRBJ2-6
clone size: .

CDR3 protein: CASSGGTQSEKLFF
CDR3 DNA: TGTGCCAGCAGCGGCGGGACCCAGAGTGAAAAACTGTTTTTT
D gene: .
CDR3 length: 14
V gene: TRBV9
J gene: TRBJ1-4
clone size: .

CDR3 protein: CASSRLADQDTQYF
CDR3 DNA: TGTGCCAGCAGTCGTCTAGCGGACCAAGATACGCAGTATTTT
D gene: TRBD2
CDR3 length: 14
V gene: TRBV6-6
J gene: TRBJ2-3
clone size: .

CDR3 protein: CAISDRGPDSPLHF
CDR3 DNA: TGTGCCATCAGTGACCGGGGTCCCGATTCACCCCTCCACTTT
D gene: .
CDR3 length: 14
V gene: TRBV10-3
J gene: TRBJ1-6
clone size: few

CDR3 protein: CASSLRDRDLWQYF
CDR3 DNA: TGTGCCAGCAGCTTGAGGGACAGGGACCTCTGGCAGTACTTC
D gene: TRBD1
CDR3 length: 14
V gene: TRBV5-4
J gene: TRBJ2-7
clone size: .

CDR3 protein: CSVPRYTGSMEQFF
CDR3 DNA: TGCAGCGTTCCGCGCTATACCGGGTCCATGGAGCAGTTCTTC
D gene: .
CDR3 length: 14
V gene: TRBV29-1
J gene: TRBJ2-1
clone size: .

CDR3 protein: CSGRDRAINEQFF
CDR3 DNA: TGCAGCGGCCGGGACAGGGCGATCAATGAGCAGTTCTTC
D gene: TRBD1
CDR3 length: 13
V gene: TRBV29-1
J gene: TRBJ2-1
clone size: few

CDR3 protein: CASSQDRGYTQYF
CDR3 DNA: TGCGCCAGCAGCCAAGATCGGGGTTATACGCAGTATTTT
D gene: .
CDR3 length: 13
V gene: TRBV4-3
J gene: TRBJ2-3
clone size: once

CDR3 protein: CASSRTGGDTIYF
CDR3 DNA: TGTGCCAGCAGCCGGACGGGAGGAGACACCATATATTTT
D gene: .
CDR3 length: 13
V gene: TRBV7-3
J gene: TRBJ1-3
clone size: .

CDR3 protein: CATSDSPGQVNNEQFF
CDR3 DNA: TGTGCCACCAGTGATTCACCGGGACAGGTAAACAATGAGCAGTTCTTC
D gene: TRBD1
CDR3 length: 16
V gene: TRBV24-1
J gene: TRBJ2-1
clone size: .

CDR3 protein: CASSFHNEVGALAFF
CDR3 DNA: TGCGCCAGCAGCTTTCACAATGAGGTCGGCGCTTTAGCTTTCTTT
D gene: .
CDR3 length: 15
V gene: TRBV5-1
J gene: TRBJ1-1
clone size: .

CDR3 protein: CSAPGQGSVSGYTF
CDR3 DNA: TGCAGCGCCCCGGGACAGGGATCGGTCTCTGGCTACACCTTC
D gene: TRBD1
CDR3 length: 14
V gene: TRBV29-1
J gene: TRBJ1-2
clone size: .

CDR3 protein: CASSLVRFGEQYF
CDR3 DNA: TGTGCCAGCAGCTTAGTACGCTTCGGCGAGCAGTACTTC
D gene: .
CDR3 length: 13
V gene: TRBV11-2
J gene: TRBJ2-7
clone size: .

CDR3 protein: CASSPGQGDEQYF
CDR3 DNA: TGTGCCAGCTCACCAGGACAGGGGGACGAGCAGTACTTC
D gene: TRBD1
CDR3 length: 13
V gene: TRBV18
J gene: TRBJ2-7
clone size: .

CDR3 protein: CASSHPNEGSNEQFF
CDR3 DNA: TGTGCCAGCAGCCATCCTAACGAGGGTAGCAATGAGCAGTTCTTC
D gene: .
CDR3 length: 15
V gene: TRBV3-1/TRBV3-2
J gene: TRBJ2-1
clone size: .

CDR3 protein: CASSPPGERGNQPQHF
CDR3 DNA: TGTGCCAGCTCCCCTCCTGGGGAAAGGGGGAATCAGCCCCAGCATTTT
D gene: .
CDR3 length: 16
V gene: TRBV18
J gene: TRBJ1-5
clone size: .

CDR3 protein: CASSLQGYTEAFF
CDR3 DNA: TGTGCCAGCAGCTTACAGGGTTACACTGAAGCTTTCTTT
D gene: .
CDR3 length: 13
V gene: TRBV11-3
J gene: TRBJ1-1
clone size: .

CDR3 protein: CASSFSSNQPQHF
CDR3 DNA: TGTGCCAGCAGCTTCAGTAGCAATCAGCCCCAGCATTTT
D gene: .
CDR3 length: 13
V gene: TRBV7-2
J gene: TRBJ1-5
clone size: .

CDR3 protein: CASSPRDTSYEQYF
CDR3 DNA: TGTGCCAGCTCGCCACGGGACACCTCCTACGAGCAGTACTTC
D gene: .
CDR3 length: 14
V gene: TRBV18
J gene: TRBJ2-7
clone size: .

CDR3 protein: CSVDVRFPRDGYTF
CDR3 DNA: TGCAGCGTTGACGTCCGTTTCCCCCGGGATGGCTACACCTTC
D gene: .
CDR3 length: 14
V gene: TRBV29-1
J gene: TRBJ1-2
clone size: .

CDR3 protein: CASSLGGIGTEAFF
CDR3 DNA: TGTGCCAGCAGCTTAGGAGGGATTGGCACTGAAGCTTTCTTT
D gene: .
CDR3 length: 14
V gene: TRBV11-2
J gene: TRBJ1-1
clone size: .

CDR3 protein: CASSGRNRGQRNTIYF
CDR3 DNA: TGTGCCAGCAGTGGTCGGAACAGGGGGCAAAGAAACACCATATATTTT
D gene: TRBD1
CDR3 length: 16
V gene: TRBV28
J gene: TRBJ1-3
clone size: few

CDR3 protein: CASSDDRGPYNEQFF
CDR3 DNA: TGTGCCAGCAGTGACGACAGGGGCCCCTACAATGAGCAGTTCTTC
D gene: TRBD1
CDR3 length: 15
V gene: TRBV6-1
J gene: TRBJ2-1
clone size: .

CDR3 protein: CASSGVAGGETQYF
CDR3 DNA: TGCGCCAGCAGCGGGGTAGCGGGCGGGGAGACCCAGTACTTC
D gene: TRBD2
CDR3 length: 14
V gene: TRBV5-1
J gene: TRBJ2-5
clone size: .

CDR3 protein: CASSPPGQANTGELFF
CDR3 DNA: TGTGCCAGCTCACCACCGGGACAGGCGAACACCGGGGAGCTGTTTTTT
D gene: TRBD1
CDR3 length: 16
V gene: TRBV18
J gene: TRBJ2-2
clone size: .

CDR3 protein: CASSPPFGVSGANVLTF
CDR3 DNA: TGTGCCAGCAGCCCACCTTTCGGGGTCTCTGGGGCCAACGTCCTGACTTTC
D gene: .
CDR3 length: 17
V gene: TRBV27
J gene: TRBJ2-6
clone size: .

CDR3 protein: CASSLVRGQPQHF
CDR3 DNA: TGTGCCAGCAGCTTAGTAAGGGGTCAGCCCCAGCATTTT
D gene: .
CDR3 length: 13
V gene: TRBV11-2
J gene: TRBJ1-5
clone size: few

CDR3 protein: CASSLQAGGGTDTQYF
CDR3 DNA: TGTGCCAGCAGCTTACAAGCGGGGGGTGGAACAGATACGCAGTATTTT
D gene: TRBD2
CDR3 length: 16
V gene: TRBV7-2
J gene: TRBJ2-3
clone size: .

CDR3 protein: CASSQQLAGDQETQYF
CDR3 DNA: TGCGCCAGCAGCCAACAACTAGCGGGGGACCAAGAGACCCAGTACTTC
D gene: TRBD2
CDR3 length: 16
V gene: TRBV4-1
J gene: TRBJ2-5
clone size: .

CDR3 protein: CASSVNMNTEAFF
CDR3 DNA: TGTGCCAGCAGCGTAAACATGAACACTGAAGCTTTCTTT
D gene: .
CDR3 length: 13
V gene: TRBV5-6
J gene: TRBJ1-1
clone size: .

CDR3 protein: CASSLGQGVSGNTIYF
CDR3 DNA: TGTGCCAGCAGCTTGGGACAGGGGGTTTCTGGAAACACCATATATTTT
D gene: TRBD1
CDR3 length: 16
V gene: TRBV5-6
J gene: TRBJ1-3
clone size: .

CDR3 protein: CASSYMEENSPLHF
CDR3 DNA: TGTGCCAGCAGTTACATGGAGGAGAATTCACCCCTCCACTTT
D gene: .
CDR3 length: 14
V gene: TRBV6-6
J gene: TRBJ1-6
clone size: .

CDR3 protein: CASSQSGGGGSEQYF
CDR3 DNA: TGTGCCAGCAGCCAATCAGGAGGAGGGGGCAGCGAGCAGTACTTC
D gene: .
CDR3 length: 15
V gene: TRBV16
J gene: TRBJ2-7
clone size: .

CDR3 protein: CASSPPTGGRYEQYF
CDR3 DNA: TGTGCCAGCAGCCCGCCGACGGGGGGAAGGTACGAGCAGTACTTC
D gene: TRBD2
CDR3 length: 15
V gene: TRBV14
J gene: TRBJ2-7
clone size: .

CDR3 protein: CASSLGTSGSRADTQYF
CDR3 DNA: TGTGCCAGCAGCCTGGGGACTAGCGGGAGTAGGGCAGATACGCAGTATTTT
D gene: TRBD2
CDR3 length: 17
V gene: TRBV7-8
J gene: TRBJ2-3
clone size: .

CDR3 protein: CASEGVGNTIYF
CDR3 DNA: TGTGCCAGCGAGGGGGTCGGAAACACCATATATTTT
D gene: .
CDR3 length: 12
V gene: TRBV12-3/TRBV12-4
J gene: TRBJ1-3
clone size: few

CDR3 protein: CASSLAPVNYEQYF
CDR3 DNA: TGCGCCAGCAGCTTGGCCCCAGTCAACTACGAGCAGTACTTC
D gene: .
CDR3 length: 14
V gene: TRBV5-1
J gene: TRBJ2-7
clone size: .

CDR3 protein: CSVGTGMVGTEAFF
CDR3 DNA: TGCAGCGTAGGAACAGGGATGGTAGGTACTGAAGCTTTCTTT
D gene: .
CDR3 length: 14
V gene: TRBV29-1
J gene: TRBJ1-1
clone size: .

CDR3 protein: CASSAQLAGPQETQYF
CDR3 DNA: TGTGCCAGCAGTGCTCAATTAGCGGGACCCCAAGAGACCCAGTACTTC
D gene: TRBD2
CDR3 length: 16
V gene: TRBV2
J gene: TRBJ2-5
clone size: .

CDR3 protein: CASSLGVRYYNSPLHF
CDR3 DNA: TGTGCCAGCAGCTTAGGCGTCAGATACTATAATTCACCCCTCCACTTT
D gene: .
CDR3 length: 16
V gene: TRBV13
J gene: TRBJ1-6
clone size: .

CDR3 protein: CATSDPYGQGTGANVLTF
CDR3 DNA: TGTGCCACCAGTGATCCCTATGGGCAGGGTACTGGGGCCAACGTCCTGACTTTC
D gene: .
CDR3 length: 18
V gene: TRBV24-1
J gene: TRBJ2-6
clone size: .

CDR3 protein: CASSPVAGHNEKLFF
CDR3 DNA: TGTGCCAGCAGCCCGGTTGCGGGCCATAATGAAAAACTGTTTTTT
D gene: .
CDR3 length: 15
V gene: TRBV7-9
J gene: TRBJ1-4
clone size: .

CDR3 protein: CASSLWGTVKTYEQYF
CDR3 DNA: TGTGCCAGCAGCTTGTGGGGGACAGTAAAAACCTACGAGCAGTACTTC
D gene: TRBD1
CDR3 length: 16
V gene: TRBV5-6
J gene: TRBJ2-7
clone size: .

CDR3 protein: CASSFDRGHYNEQFF
CDR3 DNA: TGTGCCAGCAGCTTCGACAGGGGGCACTACAATGAGCAGTTCTTC
D gene: TRBD1
CDR3 length: 15
V gene: TRBV7-2
J gene: TRBJ2-1
clone size: once

CDR3 protein: CASSFYTYEQYF
CDR3 DNA: TGTGCCAGCAGCTTCTATACCTACGAGCAGTACTTC
D gene: .
CDR3 length: 12
V gene: TRBV5-4
J gene: TRBJ2-7
clone size: .

CDR3 protein: CASSLFQGANTEAFF
CDR3 DNA: TGTGCCAGCAGCTTGTTCCAGGGGGCTAACACTGAAGCTTTCTTT
D gene: TRBD1
CDR3 length: 15
V gene: TRBV5-6
J gene: TRBJ1-1
clone size: once

CDR3 protein: CASSLDVAGGSYNSPLHF
CDR3 DNA: TGTGCCAGCAGCTTAGATGTGGCAGGGGGCTCCTATAATTCACCCCTCCACTTT
D gene: TRBD1
CDR3 length: 18
V gene: TRBV7-9
J gene: TRBJ1-6
clone size: .

CDR3 protein: CATSDTTGFYEQFF
CDR3 DNA: TGTGCCACCAGTGACACGACAGGGTTCTATGAGCAGTTCTTC
D gene: TRBD1
CDR3 length: 14
V gene: TRBV24-1
J gene: TRBJ2-1
clone size: .

CDR3 protein: CASSTGQEQAFF
CDR3 DNA: TGTGCCAGCAGCACCGGACAGGAACAAGCTTTCTTT
D gene: TRBD1
CDR3 length: 12
V gene: TRBV7-3
J gene: TRBJ1-1
clone size: .

CDR3 protein: CASSYVQIGQPQHF
CDR3 DNA: TGTGCCAGCAGTTACGTCCAGATTGGTCAGCCCCAGCATTTT
D gene: .
CDR3 length: 14
V gene: TRBV6-2/TRBV6-3
J gene: TRBJ1-5
clone size: .

CDR3 protein: CASSVGDRGTTGANVLTF
CDR3 DNA: TGCGCCAGCAGCGTAGGGGACAGGGGGACAACTGGGGCCAACGTCCTGACTTTC
D gene: TRBD1
CDR3 length: 18
V gene: TRBV5-1
J gene: TRBJ2-6
clone size: once

CDR3 protein: CASSLGQGENTEAFF
CDR3 DNA: TGTGCCAGCAGCTTGGGACAGGGTGAGAACACTGAAGCTTTCTTT
D gene: TRBD1
CDR3 length: 15
V gene: TRBV5-4
J gene: TRBJ1-1
clone size: .

CDR3 protein: CASSQTGTGISGNTIYF
CDR3 DNA: TGCGCCAGCAGCCAAACCGGGACAGGGATTTCTGGAAACACCATATATTTT
D gene: TRBD1
CDR3 length: 17
V gene: TRBV4-1
J gene: TRBJ1-3
clone size: .

CDR3 protein: CASNSVLVSGNTIYF
CDR3 DNA: TGTGCCAGCAATAGTGTTTTAGTCTCTGGAAACACCATATATTTT
D gene: .
CDR3 length: 15
V gene: TRBV11-3
J gene: TRBJ1-3
clone size: .

CDR3 protein: CASSLAEGGGTEAFF
CDR3 DNA: TGCGCCAGCAGCCTCGCGGAGGGGGGGGGTACTGAAGCTTTCTTT
D gene: .
CDR3 length: 15
V gene: TRBV4-3
J gene: TRBJ1-1
clone size: .

CDR3 protein: CASSPGQGATYEQYF
CDR3 DNA: TGCGCCAGCAGCCCGGGACAGGGGGCGACATACGAGCAGTACTTC
D gene: TRBD1
CDR3 length: 15
V gene: TRBV5-1
J gene: TRBJ2-7
clone size: once

CDR3 protein: CAWTRQAGETQYF
CDR3 DNA: TGTGCCTGGACACGGCAGGCTGGAGAGACCCAGTACTTC
D gene: .
CDR3 length: 13
V gene: TRBV30
J gene: TRBJ2-5
clone size: .

CDR3 protein: CASSSGEYEQYF
CDR3 DNA: TGTGCCAGCAGTTCCGGGGAGTACGAGCAGTACTTC
D gene: .
CDR3 length: 12
V gene: TRBV6-5
J gene: TRBJ2-7
clone size: .

CDR3 protein: CASTRDRGQSGNTIYF
CDR3 DNA: TGTGCCAGTACTCGGGACAGGGGGCAATCTGGAAACACCATATATTTT
D gene: TRBD1
CDR3 length: 16
V gene: TRBV19
J gene: TRBJ1-3
clone size: .